This passage covers 16 T cell receptor beta chains from one sample sequenced in a study of human T cells and chemical hapten exposure. Each CDR3 protein gets one entry after TCRdb re-called the RACE reads with MiXCR. The sample records about 380,000 distinct CDR3 sequences, just under 6.5% being singletons. Time point specified: patch test 2, 6 weeks after DPC sensitization. Specified treatment: therapeutic diphenylcyclopropenone sensitization with weekly scalp DPC. The source material was whole blood, sampled in connection with sensitization to the hapten diphenylcyclopropenone (DPC). All receptors derive from a woman younger than 30 with alopecia areata. Some clones in this sample may be carry-over from other donors' samples.

This clonotype was seen repeatedly, ten times or more. The V call is TRBV29-1, the J call TRBJ1-1; 7 bases map to TRBD1. CDR1 is SQVTM and CDR2 is ANQGSEA in the germline V gene. With 7 bases clipped from V and 2 bases from J, the junction kept 7 bases outside the gene matches. The CDR3 is 13 residues long. CDR3 DNA: TGCAGCGCCGAGGGACAGTTAAACACTGAAGCTTTCTTT. Its translation: CSAEGQLNTEAFF.

The gene calls are TRBV4-3 and TRBJ2-7, with D possibly being TRBD2 (6 bases). V was trimmed by 4 bases and J by 3 bases, leaving 16 bases between them. CDR1 and CDR2 (germline): LGHNA, YSLEER. The CDR3 consists of 15 residues. This CDR3 reads CASSLGTPGSYEQYF. CDR3 DNA: TGCGCCAGCAGCCTGGGGACTCCTGGCAGCTACGAGCAGTACTTC.

This clonotype has only a few counts. The chain employs TRBV4-3 and TRBJ2-7; the match to TRBD2 covers 7 bases. J gave up 2 bases and V 0 bases, and 4 bases lay outside the gene matches. This CDR3 region has 15 residues. The germline V gene has CDR1 LGHNA and CDR2 YSLEER. CDR3: CASSQEWGGTYEQYF. The CDR3 DNA follows: TGCGCCAGCAGCCAAGAGTGGGGGGGAACCTACGAGCAGTACTTC.

Ten or more counts support this clonotype. The CDR3 spells CASSLDGSSGNTIYF. CDR3 DNA sequence: TGTGCCAGCAGTTTGGACGGGAGCTCTGGAAACACCATATATTTT. The rearrangement links TRBV6-6 to TRBJ1-3, with no clear D. Germline-derived CDR1 and CDR2 are MNHNY and SVGAGI (reference sequence). CDR3 size: 15 residues. Trimming shortened V by 4 bases and J by 0 bases, and 10 bases separated the two germline ends.

In nucleotides, the CDR3 is TGCAGCGTTGGAACAGGGGGCGATGGCTACACCTTC. Amino acids: CSVGTGGDGYTF. The chain combines TRBV29-1 with TRBJ1-2, with 9 bases lining up with TRBD1. V gave up 4 bases and J gave up 6 bases; unmatched junction bases: 3. The CDR3 sequence is 12 residues long. CDR1 and CDR2 from the germline V gene are SQVTM and ANQGSEA.

The rearrangement joins TRBV13 to TRBJ1-1; D ambiguous. Trimming removed 8 bases from V and 1 base from J, with 11 bases in between. Per germline, CDR1 PRHDT and CDR2 FYEKMQ (reference sequence). The CDR3 is made up of 13 amino acids. The CDR3 nucleotides are TGTGCCAGCCTCTCAGAGGAGAACACTGAAGCTTTCTTT. Translating gives CASLSEENTEAFF.

This clonotype has a handful of counts. The CDR3 is CASSQRLSTPYNEQFF. The CDR3, as DNA: TGTGCCAGCAGCCAAAGACTCTCAACCCCCTACAATGAGCAGTTCTTC. V usage is TRBV6-1 and J usage is TRBJ2-1; D not resolved. The CDR3 has 16 residues. With 6 bases removed from V and 2 bases from J, the gap between germline ends came to 17 bases. Germline CDR1 and CDR2: MNHNS and SASEGT.

Only a few counts were recorded for this clonotype. The chain uses TRBV20-1 and TRBJ2-7; a possible D gene is TRBD2 (6 bases). The CDR3 length is 14 residues. V lost 1 base to trimming and J lost 0 bases, with 10 bases between them. Germline CDR1 is DFQATT and CDR2 is SNEGSKA (reference sequence). The CDR3 bases are TGCAGTGCTAGAGTGGGGGGTGACTCCTACGAGCAGTACTTC. Amino acids: CSARVGGDSYEQYF.

This clonotype was picked up many times. The V call is TRBV3-1, the J call TRBJ1-1; D gene unclear. The CDR3 covers 14 residues. The germline CDR1 and CDR2 sequences are LGHDT and YNNKEL (reference sequence). The V and J ends lost 3 bases and 0 bases respectively, with 8 bases between them. CDR3 nucleotide sequence: TGTGCCAGCAGCCAGTTGACGGTGAACACTGAAGCTTTCTTT. It specifies CASSQLTVNTEAFF.

The rearrangement links TRBV7-9 to TRBJ2-2; 9 nucleotides line up with TRBD2. Germline CDR1 is SEHNR and CDR2 is FQNEAQ (reference sequence). V lost 6 bases, J lost 3 bases, and 11 bases stayed unmatched. CDR3 size: 17 residues. In nucleotides, the CDR3 is TGTGCCAGCAGTCCTGCCCGGGGACTAGCCTACACCGGGGAGCTGTTTTTT. It translates to CASSPARGLAYTGELFF. Complete variable domain (other parts from reference TRBV7-9 and TRBJ2-2): DTGVSQNPRHKITKRGQNVTFRCDPISEHNRLYWYRQTLGQGPEFLTYFQNEAQLEKSRLLSDRFSAERPKGSFSTLEIQRTEQGDSAMYLCASSPARGLAYTGELFFGEGSRLTVL.

The chain couples TRBV15 to TRBJ1-1; D uncertain. The V gene lost 5 bases and the J gene lost 2 bases, with 9 bases spanning the gap. The CDR3 is made up of 13 amino acids. Germline V gene sequence: CDR1 LNHNV, CDR2 YYDKDF (reference sequence). The CDR3 sequence is CATSRDRNTEAFF. The CDR3 DNA reads TGTGCCACCAGCCGCGATAGAAACACTGAAGCTTTCTTT.

This clonotype was seen more than once but under ten times. This sequence joins TRBV12-3 or TRBV12-4 and TRBJ2-7; tentative D call: TRBD2 (5 bases). The CDR3 totals 13 residues. The V end lost 4 bases, the J end lost 4 bases, and 11 bases lay between the germline ends. CDR3: CASSSLDLYEQYF. The CDR3 nucleotides read TGTGCCAGCAGTTCCCTGGACTTATACGAGCAGTACTTC.

With regard to this clonotype: One end of the junction fails to match germline, which may point to a read error. This rearrangement joins TRBV6-4 to TRBJ1-1; D may be TRBD1 (6 bases). This CDR3 has 9 amino acids. The V gene's germline CDR1 is MRHNA and CDR2 SNTAGT. The CDR3 protein is CASITGALF. For the CDR3, the DNA is TGTGCCAGCATCACGGGGGCTCTCTTT.

This clonotype was seen only a few times. J is TRBJ2-3 and V is TRBV4-3; D is unclear. Germline lookup yields CDR1 LGHNA and CDR2 YSLEER. V dropped 5 bases and J dropped 5 bases, with 8 bases sitting between them. This CDR3 spans 12 amino acids. The CDR3 region is CASSIRGDTQYF. As DNA, the CDR3 is TGCGCCAGCAGCATCCGTGGAGATACGCAGTATTTT.

This clonotype was seen ten or more times. V usage is TRBV3-1 and J usage is TRBJ1-3; unclear D gene. Between the trimmed V and J ends, which lost 5 bases and 2 bases, there was a span of 7 bases. The CDR3 spans 13 residues. Germline V CDR1 and CDR2: LGHDT, YNNKEL (reference sequence). For the CDR3, the DNA is TGTGCCAGCAGCAGTGATGCTGGAAACACCATATATTTT. This encodes CASSSDAGNTIYF.

This clonotype came up a few times. The chain couples TRBV29-1 to TRBJ2-7, with 7 bases identical to TRBD1. Looked up from germline, CDR1 is SQVTM and CDR2 is ANQGSEA. This CDR3 spans 13 amino acids. Trimming cost V 4 bases and J 7 bases; bases outside gene matches: 10. The CDR3 nucleotides are TGCAGCGTTGTTGTATGGGCAGGGGGAGAGCAGTACTTC. The encoded protein is CSVVVWAGGEQYF.